The 21 T cell receptor beta chains reported below all come from one sample, sequenced in a study of blood T cell repertoires in COVID-19. Some clones are missing from TCRdb's copy, which holds only in-frame ones; the method was immunoSEQ multiplex PCR. The repertoire consists of approximately 140,000 clones, with about 86% occurring once and the leading ten covering about 2.2%. The specimen was PBMCs or T cells enriched from blood (not recorded which). All receptors come from a middle-aged man with acute COVID-19.

A single count supports this clone. The genes are TRBV27 and TRBJ1-2, with TRBD1 identical over 9 bases. The germline CDR1 and CDR2 sequences are MNHEY and SMNVEV (reference sequence). V gave up 5 bases and J gave up 8 bases; unmatched junction bases: 9. The CDR3 sequence is 14 residues long. The CDR3 nucleotides are TGTGCCAGCAGTCTAAAACAGGGGGCGAGCGGCTACACCTTC. This translates into CASSLKQGASGYTF.

The table lists this clone with a few counts. This sequence joins TRBV28 and TRBJ1-2, with 7 nucleotides matching TRBD1. Trimming removed 5 bases from V and 4 bases from J; junction bases left unmatched: 7. Looked up from germline, CDR1 is MDHEN and CDR2 is SYDVKM. There are 14 residues in the CDR3. Here the CDR3 reads CASSPPTGTYGYTF. CDR3 sequence (DNA): TGTGCCAGCAGTCCTCCGACAGGGACCTATGGCTACACCTTC.

This chain joins TRBV6-1 and TRBJ2-7, with 7 bases lining up with TRBD1. J gave up 3 bases and V 4 bases, and 12 bases lay outside the gene matches. Germline CDR1 and CDR2: MNHNS and SASEGT. The CDR3 contains 16 residues. CDR3 protein: CASSGGWDSSYYEQYF. As DNA, the CDR3 is TGTGCCAGCAGTGGGGGCTGGGACAGCTCCTACTACGAGCAGTACTTC.

This chain connects TRBV18 to TRBJ2-2, with D possibly being TRBD1 (5 bases). Deletions cut 5 bases from V and 6 bases from J, with 16 bases between. Per the germline V gene, CDR1 is KGHSH and CDR2 is LQKENI. This CDR3 has 15 amino acids. The CDR3 protein is CASSSMTAKAGELFF. CDR3 bases: TGTGCCAGCTCATCAATGACAGCTAAGGCCGGGGAGCTGTTTTTT.

The chain combines TRBV5-1 with TRBJ2-1; D gene uncertain. The CDR3 is made up of 14 amino acids. CDR1 SGHRS and CDR2 YFSETQ come from the germline V gene. Trimming removed 0 bases at V and 5 bases at J, with 9 bases between. The CDR3 reads CASSLATVNNEQFF. CDR3 sequence (DNA): TGCGCCAGCAGCTTGGCCACAGTTAACAATGAGCAGTTCTTC.

This sequence joins TRBV27 and TRBJ2-2; TRBD2 is a possible D gene (6 bases). Trimming removed 5 bases from V and 1 base from J, with 8 bases in between. Germline V lookup: CDR1 MNHEY, CDR2 SMNVEV (reference sequence). CDR3 length equals 14 residues. CDR3 region: CASSGGRNTGELFF. DNA of the CDR3: TGTGCCAGCAGTGGGGGGAGGAACACCGGGGAGCTGTTTTTT.

This sequence joins TRBV27 and TRBJ2-2; TRBD2 matches 7 bases. From germline, CDR1 is MNHEY and CDR2 SMNVEV (reference sequence). The CDR3 has 15 residues. J lost 5 bases, V lost 7 bases, and 10 bases had no gene match. CDR3 sequence reads: CASKPREAGTGELFF. As DNA, the CDR3 is TGTGCCAGCAAACCTCGGGAGGCGGGGACCGGGGAGCTGTTTTTT.

This clone showed up just a few times. The genes are TRBV5-1 and TRBJ1-2; no clear D. Trimming removed 0 bases at V and 3 bases at J, with 6 bases between. CDR3 length: 13 residues. In germline, CDR1 is SGHRS, CDR2 YFSETQ. CDR3 coding DNA: TGCGCCAGCAGCTTGGAGAGGCACTATGGCTACACCTTC. Residues: CASSLERHYGYTF.

The chain recombines TRBV5-1 with TRBJ1-2; D is unclear. The CDR3 covers 13 residues. CDR1 and CDR2 (germline): SGHRS, YFSETQ. V gave up 0 bases and J gave up 5 bases, with 8 bases separating them. DNA of the CDR3: TGCGCCAGCAGCTTGGGGGAGAGATATGGCTACACCTTC. It translates to CASSLGERYGYTF. The whole variable domain, remainder taken from reference TRBV5-1 and TRBJ1-2, is KAGVTQTPRYLIKTRGQQVTLSCSPISGHRSVSWYQQTPGQGLQFLFEYFSETQRNKGNFPGRFSGRQFSNSRSEMNVSTLELGDSALYLCASSLGERYGYTFGSGTRLTVV.

The V call is TRBV3-1 (or the pseudogene TRBV3-2), the J call TRBJ2-7; 9 bases match TRBD1. The CDR3 extends over 14 amino acids. J gave up 4 bases and V 4 bases, and 5 bases lay outside the gene matches. Germline V gene lookup returns CDR1 LGHDT and CDR2 YNNKEL (reference sequence). This CDR3 reads CASSRPGTGYEQYF. The DNA of the CDR3 is TGTGCCAGCAGCCGGCCCGGGACAGGGTACGAGCAGTACTTC.

This chain joins TRBV9 and TRBJ2-1, with a possible D match to TRBD2 (7 bases). The germline gives CDR1 SGDLS, CDR2 YYNGEE. CDR3 size: 17 residues. Deletions cut 4 bases from V and 1 base from J, with 18 bases between. The DNA of the CDR3 is TGTGCCAGCAGCCAGGGGTACGCCGGGGGGTCCTACAATGAGCAGTTCTTC. Its protein is CASSQGYAGGSYNEQFF.

The chain recombines TRBV28 with TRBJ1-2, with 9 bases fitting TRBD1. V trimming: 6 bases; J trimming: 3 bases; junction bases outside the gene matches: 8. Germline V gene lookup returns CDR1 MDHEN and CDR2 SYDVKM. The CDR3 spans 15 residues. CDR3 residues: CASSPGQGTYYGYTF. CDR3 coding DNA: TGTGCCAGCAGCCCGGGACAGGGAACTTACTATGGCTACACCTTC.

The chain joins TRBV6-4 to TRBJ1-1; D ambiguous. This CDR3 comprises 13 residues. V was shortened by 2 bases and J by 4 bases, with 8 bases between the two germline ends. Germline values: CDR1 MRHNA, CDR2 SNTAGT. The CDR3 here is CASSDRETTEAFF. The CDR3 bases are TGTGCCAGCAGTGACCGGGAGACCACTGAAGCTTTCTTT.

The V call is TRBV10-3, the J call TRBJ2-5; the match to TRBD1 covers 7 bases. The CDR3 totals 13 residues. V trimming: 8 bases; J trimming: 7 bases; junction bases outside the gene matches: 10. Germline loops: CDR1 ENHRY, CDR2 SYGVKD. The CDR3 loop reads CAIAGTSGGTQYF. The CDR3 DNA reads TGTGCCATCGCCGGGACCTCAGGGGGGACCCAGTACTTC.

The chain is built from TRBV21-1 and TRBJ2-5; TRBD2, the D gene given by the table, was not confirmed from the DNA. TRBV21-1 represents a pseudogene. The CDR3 length is 17 residues. This CDR3 reads CASSKGGGTSSRETQYF. The CDR3, as DNA: TGTGCCAGCAGCAAAGGCGGGGGAACCAGCAGTAGAGAGACCCAGTACTTC.

V is TRBV9 and J is TRBJ1-1, with D possibly being TRBD1 (5 bases). V was pared by 0 bases and J by 5 bases, with 11 bases between. Per germline, CDR1 SGDLS and CDR2 YYNGEE. The CDR3 length is 14 residues. CDR3 loop: CASSVAWGGTEAFF. Here the CDR3 DNA reads TGTGCCAGCAGCGTAGCTTGGGGGGGGACTGAAGCTTTCTTT. The full variable domain, in which reference TRBV9 and TRBJ1-1 provide the parts outside the CDR3, is DSGVTQTPKHLITATGQRVTLRCSPRSGDLSVYWYQQSLDQGLQFLIQYYNGEERAKGNILERFSAQQFPDLHSELNLSSLELGDSALYFCASSVAWGGTEAFFGQGTRLTVV.

This chain links TRBV10-1 with TRBJ2-1; 8 bases are a match to TRBD1. The CDR3 length is 12 residues. Germline-derived CDR1 and CDR2 are WNHNN and SYGVQD (reference sequence). The V gene end was trimmed by 2 bases and the J gene end by 12 bases; junction bases not matched to a gene: 3. The CDR3 reads CASSEVGTGQFF. The CDR3 DNA reads TGCGCCAGCAGTGAGGTTGGGACAGGGCAGTTCTTC.

This chain connects TRBV2 to TRBJ2-7; possible D gene TRBD2, 6 bases. The CDR3 runs 16 residues. Deletions cut 1 base from V and 3 bases from J, with 16 bases between. Germline V gene lookup returns CDR1 SNHLY and CDR2 FYNNEI. CDR3 DNA sequence: TGTGCCAGCAGTGAAGGGGGACTCCGAACGGGCTACGAGCAGTACTTC. Its protein product is CASSEGGLRTGYEQYF.

This clone has only one observation. The chain combines TRBV7-3 with TRBJ2-2, with 7 bases aligning to TRBD1. Germline assignment: CDR1 SGHTA and CDR2 FQGTGA. With V trimmed by 8 bases and J by 2 bases, 11 bases remained unmatched. CDR3 size: 16 residues. The CDR3 nucleotides read TGTGCCAGCTCCATAGGAGCAGGGGGAAACACCGGGGAGCTGTTTTTT. It yields the protein CASSIGAGGNTGELFF.

The chain is built from TRBV3-1 (or the pseudogene TRBV3-2) and TRBJ2-5; unclear D gene. With 5 bases removed from V and 1 base from J, the gap between germline ends came to 14 bases. This CDR3 is 15 amino acids long. Germline loops: CDR1 LGHDT, CDR2 YNNKEL (reference sequence). The CDR3 region has the DNA TGTGCCAGCAGCTCTGAAACAGAGACCCAAGAGACCCAGTACTTC. Translation: CASSSETETQETQYF.

The gene calls are TRBV28 and TRBJ1-1; a possible D gene is TRBD1 (6 bases). The CDR3 loop spans 13 amino acids. Per germline, CDR1 MDHEN and CDR2 SYDVKM. V lost 4 bases, J lost 4 bases, and 10 bases lay in between. In DNA form, the CDR3 reads TGTGCCAGCAGTTACAGGGACGGCACTGAAGCTTTCTTT. Amino acids: CASSYRDGTEAFF.